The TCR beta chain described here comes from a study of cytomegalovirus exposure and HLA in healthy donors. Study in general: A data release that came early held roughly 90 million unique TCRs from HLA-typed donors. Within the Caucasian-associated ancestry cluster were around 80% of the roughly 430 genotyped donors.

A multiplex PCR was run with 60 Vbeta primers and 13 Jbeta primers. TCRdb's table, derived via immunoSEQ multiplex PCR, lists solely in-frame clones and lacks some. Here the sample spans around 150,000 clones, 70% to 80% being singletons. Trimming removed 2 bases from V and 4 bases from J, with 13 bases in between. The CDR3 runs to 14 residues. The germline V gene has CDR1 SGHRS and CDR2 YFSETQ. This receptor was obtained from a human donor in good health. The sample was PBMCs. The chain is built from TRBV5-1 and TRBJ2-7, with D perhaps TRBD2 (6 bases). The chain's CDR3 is CASSLRDSGYEQYF. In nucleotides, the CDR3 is TGCGCCAGCAGCTTAAGGGACTCTGGGTACGAGCAGTACTTC.